This T cell receptor (beta chain) was observed in a study of beta chain features in type 1 diabetes. This CDR3 is built from 16 residues. CDR1 and CDR2 from the germline V gene are KGHSH and LQKENI. V lost 4 bases to trimming and J lost 4 bases; unmatched junction nucleotides: 6. Whole-study findings and limits: Short templates might get an advantage during PCR, and this would be equal in patients and controls. Lower insertion and higher deletion counts appeared at VDJ junctions in type 1 diabetes patients. Shortening of TCRB CDR3s, moderate but significant, appeared in all four CD4+ subsets of Type 1 diabetes patients.

The entirety of the isolated RNA underwent reverse transcription, so expressed TCRB transcripts were sequenced. The assay was immunoSEQ multiplex PCR, and TCRdb's table has in-frame clones only and misses some. The sample lists over 650,000 clones; about an eighth were seen once. The table lists this clone with a few counts. What it recognizes is unknown. The chain joins TRBV18 to TRBJ2-1, with 11 bases aligning to TRBD2. This TCR was recovered from a man aged 18 to 29 with type 1 diabetes. The sequencing input was naive CD4+ T cells from blood. DNA of the CDR3: TGTGCCAGCTCACGCCCCGGGACTAGCGGTTACAATGAGCAGTTCTTC. Its translation is CASSRPGTSGYNEQFF.